Presented here are 5 T cell receptor beta chains from one specimen sequenced in a study of shared clonotypes between healthy human individuals. Naive CD8 cells were CD45RO-negative, positively selected for CCR7, excluding terminally differentiated effector memory CD45RA+ cells. Clones were sequenced by immunoSEQ multiplex PCR, and TCRdb holds only the in-frame ones, with some missing. The sample holds approximately 1.9 million clones; 93% are singletons and the top ten take around 1.8%. Sequenced material: naive CD8+ T cells from PBMCs. These receptors came from a man younger than 35 in good health. Some clones in this sample may be carry-over from other donors' samples.

This sequence joins TRBV29-1 and TRBJ2-1; 8 bases map to TRBD2. With V trimmed by 7 bases and J by 7 bases, 9 bases remained unmatched. The CDR3 has 13 residues. Germline loops: CDR1 SQVTM, CDR2 ANQGSEA. This CDR3 is CSAAAGVQNEQFF. For the CDR3, the DNA is TGCAGCGCCGCAGCGGGAGTTCAGAATGAGCAGTTCTTC.

V gene TRBV28 combines with J gene TRBJ2-1; no firm D call. Germline V gene sequence: CDR1 MDHEN, CDR2 SYDVKM. This CDR3 comprises 16 residues. The V gene lost 3 bases and the J gene lost 0 bases, with 12 bases spanning the gap. The chain's CDR3 is CASSFRVTLSYNEQFF. The CDR3 DNA is TGTGCCAGCAGTTTTAGGGTGACCCTCTCCTACAATGAGCAGTTCTTC.

The genes are TRBV5-4 and TRBJ2-1; D might be TRBD2 (6 bases). Germline lookup yields CDR1 SGHNT and CDR2 YYREEE (reference sequence). Trimming shortened V by 0 bases and J by 5 bases, and 6 bases separated the two germline ends. CDR3 size: 13 residues. The DNA of the CDR3 is TGTGCCAGCAGCTTGGGGGGGGACAATGAGCAGTTCTTC. Amino acid sequence: CASSLGGDNEQFF. The variable domain in full, with the rest retrieved from reference TRBV5-4 and TRBJ2-1, is ETGVTQSPTHLIKTRGQQVTLRCSSQSGHNTVSWYQQALGQGPQFIFQYYREEENGRGNFPPRFSGLQFPNYSSELNVNALELDDSALYLCASSLGGDNEQFFGPGTRLTVL.

Only one count was recorded for this clone. The sample contains more than one DNA sequence encoding this CDR3. This chain links TRBV7-9 with TRBJ2-7, with TRBD2 identical over 9 bases. This CDR3 has 15 amino acids. The ends lost 1 base at V and 2 bases at J; junction bases unmatched: 3. Per the germline V gene, CDR1 is SEHNR and CDR2 is FQNEAQ (reference sequence). CDR3 region: CASSLEASGTYEQYF. The CDR3 DNA sequence: TGTGCCAGCAGCTTAGAGGCTAGCGGGACCTACGAGCAGTACTTC.

The gene calls are TRBV2 and TRBJ2-7; 7 positions match TRBD2. V shed 3 bases and J 7 bases; nucleotides not matched to a gene: 3. The CDR3 runs 12 residues. CDR1 and CDR2 from the germline V gene are SNHLY and FYNNEI. CDR3 in DNA: TGTGCCAGCAGTGAGAGGGGAGGGGAGCAGTACTTC. Translating gives CASSERGGEQYF. Looking up the rest from reference TRBV2 and TRBJ2-7 gives the full variable domain: EPEVTQTPSHQVTQMGQEVILRCVPISNHLYFYWYRQILGQKVEFLVSFYNNEISEKSEIFDDQFSVERPDGSNFTLKIRSTKLEDSAMYFCASSERGGEQYFGPGTRLTVT.